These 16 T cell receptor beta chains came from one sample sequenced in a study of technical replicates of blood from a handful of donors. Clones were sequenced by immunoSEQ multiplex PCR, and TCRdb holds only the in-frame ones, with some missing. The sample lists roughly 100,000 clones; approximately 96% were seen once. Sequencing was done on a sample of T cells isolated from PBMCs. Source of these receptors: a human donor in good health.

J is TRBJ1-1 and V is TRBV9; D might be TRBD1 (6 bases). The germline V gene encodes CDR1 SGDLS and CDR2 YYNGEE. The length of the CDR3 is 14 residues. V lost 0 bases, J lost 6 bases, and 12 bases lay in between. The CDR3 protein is CASSVVVQGSEAFF. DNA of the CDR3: TGTGCCAGCAGCGTAGTAGTACAGGGCTCTGAAGCTTTCTTT.

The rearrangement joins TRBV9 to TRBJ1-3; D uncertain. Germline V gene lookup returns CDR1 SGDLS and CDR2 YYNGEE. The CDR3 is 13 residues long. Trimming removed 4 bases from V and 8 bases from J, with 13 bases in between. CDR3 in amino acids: CASSITVADTIYF. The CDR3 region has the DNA TGTGCCAGCAGCATCACTGTCGCGGACACCATATATTTT.

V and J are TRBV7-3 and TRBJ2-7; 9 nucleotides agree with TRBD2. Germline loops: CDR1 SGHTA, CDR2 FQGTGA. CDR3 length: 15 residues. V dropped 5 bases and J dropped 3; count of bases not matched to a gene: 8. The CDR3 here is CASSKSGGQYYEQYF. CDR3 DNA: TGTGCCAGCAGCAAAAGCGGGGGGCAGTACTACGAGCAGTACTTC.

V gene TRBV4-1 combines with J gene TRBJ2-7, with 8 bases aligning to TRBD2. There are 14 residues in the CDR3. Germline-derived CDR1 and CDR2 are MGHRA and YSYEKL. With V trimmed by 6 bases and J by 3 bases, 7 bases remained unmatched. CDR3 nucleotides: TGCGCCAGCAGAGGAAGCGGGAGTCACTACGAGCAGTACTTC. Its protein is CASRGSGSHYEQYF.

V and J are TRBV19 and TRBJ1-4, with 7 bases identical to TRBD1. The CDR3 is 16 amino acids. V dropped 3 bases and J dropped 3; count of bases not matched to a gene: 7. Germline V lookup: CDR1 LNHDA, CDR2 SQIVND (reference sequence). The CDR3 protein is CASSMSSGTANEKLFF. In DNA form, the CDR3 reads TGTGCCAGTAGTATGTCTTCTGGGACAGCTAATGAAAAACTGTTTTTT.

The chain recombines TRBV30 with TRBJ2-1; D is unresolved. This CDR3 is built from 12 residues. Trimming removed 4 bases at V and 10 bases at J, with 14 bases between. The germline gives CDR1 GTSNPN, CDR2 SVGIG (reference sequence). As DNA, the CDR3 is TGTGCCTGGACATCCATGGTCGGGGAGCAGTTCTTC. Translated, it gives CAWTSMVGEQFF.

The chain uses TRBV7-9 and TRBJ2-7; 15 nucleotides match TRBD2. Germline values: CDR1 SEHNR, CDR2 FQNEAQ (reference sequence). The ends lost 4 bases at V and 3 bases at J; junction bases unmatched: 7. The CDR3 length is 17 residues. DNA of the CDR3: TGTGCCAGCAGCTCTGGACTAGCGGGAGGGTTTAGCTACGAGCAGTACTTC. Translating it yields CASSSGLAGGFSYEQYF.

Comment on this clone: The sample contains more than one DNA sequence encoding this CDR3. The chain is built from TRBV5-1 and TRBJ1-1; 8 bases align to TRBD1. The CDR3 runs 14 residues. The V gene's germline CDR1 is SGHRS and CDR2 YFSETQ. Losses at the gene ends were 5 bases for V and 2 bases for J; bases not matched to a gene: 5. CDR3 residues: CASSLDRGNTEAFF. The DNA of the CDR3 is TGCGCCAGCAGTCTCGACAGGGGAAACACTGAAGCTTTCTTT.

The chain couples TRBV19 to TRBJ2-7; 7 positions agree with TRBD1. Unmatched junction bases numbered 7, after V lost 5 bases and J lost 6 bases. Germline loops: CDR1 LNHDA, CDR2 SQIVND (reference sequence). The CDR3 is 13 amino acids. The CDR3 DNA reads TGTGCCAGTAGTCCATCGACAGGGAGCGAGCAGTACTTC. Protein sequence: CASSPSTGSEQYF. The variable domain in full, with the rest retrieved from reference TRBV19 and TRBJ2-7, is DGGITQSPKYLFRKEGQNVTLSCEQNLNHDAMYWYRQDPGQGLRLIYYSQIVNDFQKGDIAEGYSVSREKKESFPLTVTSAQKNPTAFYLCASSPSTGSEQYFGPGTRLTVT.

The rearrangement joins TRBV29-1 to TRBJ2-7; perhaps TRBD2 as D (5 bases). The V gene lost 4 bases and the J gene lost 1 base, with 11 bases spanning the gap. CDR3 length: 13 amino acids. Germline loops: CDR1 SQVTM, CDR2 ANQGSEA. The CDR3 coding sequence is TGCAGCGTTGGAGGACTCACTTCCTACGAGCAGTACTTC. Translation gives CSVGGLTSYEQYF.

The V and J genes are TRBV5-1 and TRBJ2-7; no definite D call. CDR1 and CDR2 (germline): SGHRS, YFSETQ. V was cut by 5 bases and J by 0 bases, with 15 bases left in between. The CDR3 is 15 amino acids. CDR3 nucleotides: TGCGCCAGCAGATATACAGCAATGAGCTCCTACGAGCAGTACTTC. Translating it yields CASRYTAMSSYEQYF. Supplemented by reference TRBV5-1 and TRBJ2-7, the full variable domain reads KAGVTQTPRYLIKTRGQQVTLSCSPISGHRSVSWYQQTPGQGLQFLFEYFSETQRNKGNFPGRFSGRQFSNSRSEMNVSTLELGDSALYLCASRYTAMSSYEQYFGPGTRLTVT.

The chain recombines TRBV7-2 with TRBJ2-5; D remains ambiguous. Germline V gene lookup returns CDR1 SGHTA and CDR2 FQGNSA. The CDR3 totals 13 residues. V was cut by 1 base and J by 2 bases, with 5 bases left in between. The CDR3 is CASSLGRQETQYF. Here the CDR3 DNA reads TGTGCCAGCAGCTTAGGGCGGCAAGAGACCCAGTACTTC.

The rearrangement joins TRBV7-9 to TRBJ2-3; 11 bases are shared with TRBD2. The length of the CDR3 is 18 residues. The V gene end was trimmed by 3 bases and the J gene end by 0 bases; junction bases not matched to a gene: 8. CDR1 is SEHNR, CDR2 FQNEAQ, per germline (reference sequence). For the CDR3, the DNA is TGTGCCAGCAGCTTCCGACCCACTAGCGGGAGAAGCACAGATACGCAGTATTTT. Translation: CASSFRPTSGRSTDTQYF. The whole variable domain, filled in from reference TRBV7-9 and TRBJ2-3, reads DTGVSQNPRHKITKRGQNVTFRCDPISEHNRLYWYRQTLGQGPEFLTYFQNEAQLEKSRLLSDRFSAERPKGSFSTLEIQRTEQGDSAMYLCASSFRPTSGRSTDTQYFGPGTRLTVL.

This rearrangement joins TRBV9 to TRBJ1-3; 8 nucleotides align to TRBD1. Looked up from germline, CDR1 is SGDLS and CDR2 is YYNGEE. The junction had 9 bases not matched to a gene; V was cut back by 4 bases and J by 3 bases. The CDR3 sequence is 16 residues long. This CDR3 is CASSSQGVISGNTIYF. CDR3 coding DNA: TGTGCCAGCAGCTCACAGGGGGTGATAAGTGGAAACACCATATATTTT.

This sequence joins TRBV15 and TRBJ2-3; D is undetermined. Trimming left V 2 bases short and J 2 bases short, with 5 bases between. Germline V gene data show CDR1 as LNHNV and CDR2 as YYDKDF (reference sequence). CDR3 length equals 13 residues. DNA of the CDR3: TGTGCCACCAGCAGACCAGACACAGATACGCAGTATTTT. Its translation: CATSRPDTDTQYF.

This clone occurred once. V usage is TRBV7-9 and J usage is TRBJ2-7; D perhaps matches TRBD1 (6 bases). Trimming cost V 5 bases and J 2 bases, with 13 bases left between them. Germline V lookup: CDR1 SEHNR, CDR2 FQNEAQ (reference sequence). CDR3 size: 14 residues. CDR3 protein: CASSPLQGTYEQYF. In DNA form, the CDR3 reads TGTGCCAGCAGCCCACTACAGGGAACCTACGAGCAGTACTTC.